This T cell receptor (beta chain) was profiled in a study of T cells after yellow fever vaccination. The CDR3 has 16 amino acids. V was cut by 0 bases and J by 0 bases, with 13 bases left in between. Per the germline V gene, CDR1 is SGHRS and CDR2 is YFSETQ. TCRdb called the 5' RACE reads again in MiXCR, with one record for every CDR3 protein. Counted here are 150,000 to 200,000 distinct CDR3 sequences, roughly 6.2% occurring once; the ten biggest clones make up less than 3.5%. This TCR was recovered from a man aged 18 to 35 who received the YFV17D yellow fever vaccine. The genes are TRBV5-1 and TRBJ2-7; D remains ambiguous. The sample here was CD4+ T cells sorted from PBMCs, taken on the day of the first yellow fever vaccination. The CDR3 DNA follows: TGCGCCAGCAGCTTGGATAGCCCTACATACTCCTACGAGCAGTACTTC. This sequence encodes CASSLDSPTYSYEQYF.